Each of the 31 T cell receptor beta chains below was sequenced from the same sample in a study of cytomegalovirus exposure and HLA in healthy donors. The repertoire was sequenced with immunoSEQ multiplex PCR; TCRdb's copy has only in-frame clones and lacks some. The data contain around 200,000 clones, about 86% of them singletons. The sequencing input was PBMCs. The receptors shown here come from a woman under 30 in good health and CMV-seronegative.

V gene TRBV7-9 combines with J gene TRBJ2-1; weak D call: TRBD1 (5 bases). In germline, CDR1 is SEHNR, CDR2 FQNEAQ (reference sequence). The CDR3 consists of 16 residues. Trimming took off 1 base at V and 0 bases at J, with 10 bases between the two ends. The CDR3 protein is CASSLDTGDSYNEQFF. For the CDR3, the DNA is TGTGCCAGCAGCTTAGACACAGGAGACTCCTACAATGAGCAGTTCTTC. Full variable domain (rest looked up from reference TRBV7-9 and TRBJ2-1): DTGVSQNPRHKITKRGQNVTFRCDPISEHNRLYWYRQTLGQGPEFLTYFQNEAQLEKSRLLSDRFSAERPKGSFSTLEIQRTEQGDSAMYLCASSLDTGDSYNEQFFGPGTRLTVL.

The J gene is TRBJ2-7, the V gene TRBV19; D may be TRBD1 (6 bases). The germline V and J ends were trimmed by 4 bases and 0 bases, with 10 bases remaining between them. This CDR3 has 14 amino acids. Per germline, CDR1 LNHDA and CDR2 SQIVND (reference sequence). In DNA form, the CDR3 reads TGTGCCAGTAGTACAACAGGGACCTCCTACGAGCAGTACTTC. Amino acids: CASSTTGTSYEQYF.

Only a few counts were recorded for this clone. The CDR3 loop is CAISVNRDTQYF. The DNA for the CDR3 is TGTGCCATCAGCGTCAACAGAGATACGCAGTATTTT. The V and J genes are TRBV10-3 and TRBJ2-3; D is ambiguous. Germline CDR1 ENHRY, CDR2 SYGVKD. Trimming took off 6 bases at V and 5 bases at J, with 9 bases between the two ends. The CDR3 extends over 12 amino acids.

In nucleotides, the CDR3 is TGTGCCAGCAGCCCCCGGCTGGGGAGCTCTGGAAACACCATATATTTT. It specifies CASSPRLGSSGNTIYF. The chain joins TRBV9 to TRBJ1-3; unclear D gene. The V end was cut by 4 bases, the J end by 0 bases, with 14 bases between. CDR1 and CDR2 (germline): SGDLS, YYNGEE. The CDR3 loop spans 16 amino acids. Full variable domain (rest looked up from reference TRBV9 and TRBJ1-3): DSGVTQTPKHLITATGQRVTLRCSPRSGDLSVYWYQQSLDQGLQFLIQYYNGEERAKGNILERFSAQQFPDLHSELNLSSLELGDSALYFCASSPRLGSSGNTIYFGEGSWLTVV.

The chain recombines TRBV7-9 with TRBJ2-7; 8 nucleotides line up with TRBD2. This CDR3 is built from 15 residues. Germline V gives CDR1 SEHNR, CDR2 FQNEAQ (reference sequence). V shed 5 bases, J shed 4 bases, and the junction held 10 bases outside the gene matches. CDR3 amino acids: CASSTSGLAGYEQYF. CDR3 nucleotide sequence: TGTGCCAGCAGCACTTCGGGGCTAGCGGGTTACGAGCAGTACTTC.

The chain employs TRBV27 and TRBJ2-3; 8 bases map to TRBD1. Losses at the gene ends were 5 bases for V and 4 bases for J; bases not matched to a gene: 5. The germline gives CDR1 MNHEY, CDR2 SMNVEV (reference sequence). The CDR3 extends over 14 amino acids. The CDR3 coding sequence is TGTGCCAGCAGTCGTTGGACAGGGTCAGATACGCAGTATTTT. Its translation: CASSRWTGSDTQYF.

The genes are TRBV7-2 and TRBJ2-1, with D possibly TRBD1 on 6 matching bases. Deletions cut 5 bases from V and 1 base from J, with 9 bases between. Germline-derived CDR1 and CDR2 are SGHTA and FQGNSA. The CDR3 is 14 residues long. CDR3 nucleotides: TGTGCCAGCAGCGGGACATCTTCCTACAATGAGCAGTTCTTC. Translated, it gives CASSGTSSYNEQFF.

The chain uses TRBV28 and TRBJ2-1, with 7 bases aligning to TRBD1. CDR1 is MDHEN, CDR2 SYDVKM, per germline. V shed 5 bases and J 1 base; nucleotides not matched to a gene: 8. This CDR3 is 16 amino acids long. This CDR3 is CASSGYQGVSYNEQFF. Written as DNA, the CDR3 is TGTGCCAGCAGTGGATATCAGGGGGTGTCCTACAATGAGCAGTTCTTC.

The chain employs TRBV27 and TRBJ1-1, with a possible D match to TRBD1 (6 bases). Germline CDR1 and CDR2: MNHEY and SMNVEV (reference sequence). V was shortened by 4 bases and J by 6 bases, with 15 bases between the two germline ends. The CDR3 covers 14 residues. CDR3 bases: TGTGCCAGCAGTTCCTACGCACAGGGAGCTGAAGCTTTCTTT. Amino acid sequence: CASSSYAQGAEAFF.

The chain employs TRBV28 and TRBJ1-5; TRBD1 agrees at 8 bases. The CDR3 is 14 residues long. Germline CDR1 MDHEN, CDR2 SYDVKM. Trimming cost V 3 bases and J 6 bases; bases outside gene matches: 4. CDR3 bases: TGTGCCAGCAGTTTCAGGGGGCTTAGTCAGCCCCAGCATTTT. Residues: CASSFRGLSQPQHF. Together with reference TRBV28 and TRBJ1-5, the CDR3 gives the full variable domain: DVKVTQSSRYLVKRTGEKVFLECVQDMDHENMFWYRQDPGLGLRLIYFSYDVKMKEKGDIPEGYSVSREKKERFSLILESASTNQTSMYLCASSFRGLSQPQHFGDGTRLSIL.

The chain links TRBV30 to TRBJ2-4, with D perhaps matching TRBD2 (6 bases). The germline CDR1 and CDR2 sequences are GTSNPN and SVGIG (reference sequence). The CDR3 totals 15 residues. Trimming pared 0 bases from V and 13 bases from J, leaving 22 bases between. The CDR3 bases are TGTGCCTGGAGTGTACTAAGAAACGGGAGCCCCACCCAGTACTTC. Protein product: CAWSVLRNGSPTQYF. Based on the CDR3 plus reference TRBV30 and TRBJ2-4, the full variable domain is SQTIHQWPATLVQPVGSPLSLECTVEGTSNPNLYWYRQAAGRGLQLLFYSVGIGQISSEVPQNLSASRPQDRQFILSSKKLLLSDSGFYLCAWSVLRNGSPTQYFGAGTRLSVL.

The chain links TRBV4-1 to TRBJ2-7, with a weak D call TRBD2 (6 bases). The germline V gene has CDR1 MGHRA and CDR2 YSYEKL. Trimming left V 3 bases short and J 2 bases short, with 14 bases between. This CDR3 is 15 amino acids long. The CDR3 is CASSQGDGSTYEQYF. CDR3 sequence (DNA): TGCGCCAGCAGCCAGGGGGACGGGAGTACCTACGAGCAGTACTTC.

The CDR3 region is CASSPGRDQPQHF. The CDR3 region has the DNA TGTGCCAGCAGCCCAGGGAGGGATCAGCCCCAGCATTTT. This chain joins TRBV5-6 and TRBJ1-5, with D possibly matching TRBD1 (5 bases). Germline V gene data show CDR1 as SGHDT and CDR2 as YYEEEE. CDR3 length: 13 amino acids. V was shortened by 4 bases and J by 5 bases, with 10 bases between the two germline ends.

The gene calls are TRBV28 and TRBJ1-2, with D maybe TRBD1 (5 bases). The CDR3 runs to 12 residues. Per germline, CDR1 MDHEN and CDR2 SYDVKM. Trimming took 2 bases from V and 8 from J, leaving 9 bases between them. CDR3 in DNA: TGTGCCAGCAGTTTAGTAAGGGGAGGCTACACCTTC. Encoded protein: CASSLVRGGYTF.

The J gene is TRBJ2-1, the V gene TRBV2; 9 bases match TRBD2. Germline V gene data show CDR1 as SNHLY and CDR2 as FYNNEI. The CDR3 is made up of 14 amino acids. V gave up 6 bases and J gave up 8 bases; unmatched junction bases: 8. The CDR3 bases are TGTGCCAGCAGGGACATACTAGCGGGTGATGAGCAGTTCTTC. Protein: CASRDILAGDEQFF.

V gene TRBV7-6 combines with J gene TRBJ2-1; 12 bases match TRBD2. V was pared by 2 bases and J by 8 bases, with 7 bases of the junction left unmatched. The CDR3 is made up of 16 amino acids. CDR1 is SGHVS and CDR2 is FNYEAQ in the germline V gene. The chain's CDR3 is CASSLKTSGSVDEQFF. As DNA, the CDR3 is TGTGCCAGCAGCTTAAAGACTAGCGGGAGTGTTGATGAGCAGTTCTTC.

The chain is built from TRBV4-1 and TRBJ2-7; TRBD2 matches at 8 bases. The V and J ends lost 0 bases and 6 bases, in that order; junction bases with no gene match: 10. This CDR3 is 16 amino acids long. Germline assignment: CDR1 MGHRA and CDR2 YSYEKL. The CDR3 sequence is CASSQDLGLAGTEQYF. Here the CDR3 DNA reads TGCGCCAGCAGCCAAGATTTAGGGCTAGCGGGCACCGAGCAGTACTTC.

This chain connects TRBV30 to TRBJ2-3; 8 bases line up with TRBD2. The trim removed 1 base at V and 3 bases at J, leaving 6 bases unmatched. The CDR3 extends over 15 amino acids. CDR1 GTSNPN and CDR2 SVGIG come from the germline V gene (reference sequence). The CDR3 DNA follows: TGTGCCTGGAGTGACCGTAGCGGGATTACAGATACGCAGTATTTT. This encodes CAWSDRSGITDTQYF.

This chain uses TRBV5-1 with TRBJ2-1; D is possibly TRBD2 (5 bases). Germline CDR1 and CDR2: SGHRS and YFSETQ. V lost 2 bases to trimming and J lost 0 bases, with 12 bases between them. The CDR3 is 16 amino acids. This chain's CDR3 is CASSLIGESSYNEQFF. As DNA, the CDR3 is TGCGCCAGCAGCTTAATCGGGGAAAGCTCCTACAATGAGCAGTTCTTC.

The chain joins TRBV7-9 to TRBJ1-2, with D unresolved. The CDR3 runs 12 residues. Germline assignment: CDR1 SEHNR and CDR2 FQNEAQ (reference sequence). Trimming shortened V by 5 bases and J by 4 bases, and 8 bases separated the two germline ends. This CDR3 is CASSTRSYGYTF. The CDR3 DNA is TGTGCCAGCAGCACAAGAAGCTATGGCTACACCTTC.

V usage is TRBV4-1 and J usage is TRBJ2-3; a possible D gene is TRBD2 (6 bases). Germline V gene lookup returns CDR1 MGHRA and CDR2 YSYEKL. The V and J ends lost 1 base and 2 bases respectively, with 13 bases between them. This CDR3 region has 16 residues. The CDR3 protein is CASSQVVSGNTDTQYF. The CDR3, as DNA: TGCGCCAGCAGCCAAGTCGTTAGCGGTAACACAGATACGCAGTATTTT.

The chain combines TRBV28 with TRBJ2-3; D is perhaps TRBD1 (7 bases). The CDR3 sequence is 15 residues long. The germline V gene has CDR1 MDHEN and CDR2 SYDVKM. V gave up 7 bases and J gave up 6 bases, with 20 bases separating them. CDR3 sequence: CASTRTTSRGDTQYF. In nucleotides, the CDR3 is TGTGCCAGCACTAGGACAACTAGCAGGGGGGATACGCAGTATTTT.

This CDR3 is CASSLDGNQPQHF. The CDR3 nucleotides are TGTGCCAGCAGTTTAGACGGGAATCAGCCCCAGCATTTT. V and J are TRBV28 and TRBJ1-5; unclear D gene. In germline, CDR1 is MDHEN, CDR2 SYDVKM. This CDR3 comprises 13 residues. Trimming took off 2 bases at V and 4 bases at J, with 6 bases between the two ends.

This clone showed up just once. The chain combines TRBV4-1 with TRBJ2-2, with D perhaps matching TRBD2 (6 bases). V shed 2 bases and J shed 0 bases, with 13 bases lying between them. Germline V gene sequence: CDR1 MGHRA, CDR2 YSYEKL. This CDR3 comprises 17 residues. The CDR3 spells CASSQQIAASNTGELFF. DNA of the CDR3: TGCGCCAGCAGCCAACAAATAGCGGCCTCGAACACCGGGGAGCTGTTTTTT.

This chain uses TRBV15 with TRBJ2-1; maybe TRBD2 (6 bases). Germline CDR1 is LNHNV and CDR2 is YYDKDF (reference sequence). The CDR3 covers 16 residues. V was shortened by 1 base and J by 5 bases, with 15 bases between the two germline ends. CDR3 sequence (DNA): TGTGCCACCAGCAGAGGGGTTCTAGCGAAACACAATGAGCAGTTCTTC. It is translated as CATSRGVLAKHNEQFF.

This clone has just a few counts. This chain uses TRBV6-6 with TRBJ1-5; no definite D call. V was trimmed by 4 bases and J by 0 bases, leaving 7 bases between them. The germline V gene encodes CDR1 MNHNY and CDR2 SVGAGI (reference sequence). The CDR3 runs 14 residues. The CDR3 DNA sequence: TGTGCCAGCAGTTCAGGTTATAGCAATCAGCCCCAGCATTTT. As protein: CASSSGYSNQPQHF.

CDR3 sequence reads: CASSLKGLSYEQYF. For the CDR3, the DNA is TGTGCCAGCAGTTTAAAGGGGCTCTCCTACGAGCAGTACTTC. V is TRBV27 and J is TRBJ2-7; tentatively, D is TRBD1 (5 bases). This CDR3 has 14 amino acids. CDR1 MNHEY and CDR2 SMNVEV come from the germline V gene (reference sequence). Trimming took off 2 bases at V and 0 bases at J, with 8 bases between the two ends.

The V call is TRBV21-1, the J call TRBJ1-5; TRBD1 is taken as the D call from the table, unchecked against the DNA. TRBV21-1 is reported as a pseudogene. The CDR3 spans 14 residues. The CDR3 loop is CASRGDRGNQPQHF. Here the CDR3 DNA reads TGTGCCAGCAGGGGGGACAGGGGGAATCAGCCCCAGCATTTT.

The CDR3 sequence: CAWSPTGADTQYF. DNA of the CDR3: TGTGCCTGGAGTCCAACAGGGGCAGATACGCAGTATTTT. The chain combines TRBV30 with TRBJ2-3; 7 nucleotides match TRBD1. CDR3 size: 13 residues. V shed 2 bases, J shed 4 bases, and the junction held 3 bases outside the gene matches. Germline V gene lookup returns CDR1 GTSNPN and CDR2 SVGIG (reference sequence).

CDR3 protein: CATSRDGLDGTEAFF. CDR3 DNA sequence: TGTGCCACCAGCAGAGACGGACTGGACGGCACTGAAGCTTTCTTT. V and J are TRBV15 and TRBJ1-1; D is ambiguous. This CDR3 region has 15 residues. Germline CDR1 and CDR2: LNHNV and YYDKDF (reference sequence). Trimming removed 0 bases from V and 4 bases from J, with 12 bases in between.

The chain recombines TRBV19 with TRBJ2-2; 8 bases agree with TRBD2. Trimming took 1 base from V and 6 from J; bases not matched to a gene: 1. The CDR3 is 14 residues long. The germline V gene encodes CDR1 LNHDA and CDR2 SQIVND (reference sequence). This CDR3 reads CASSIAAGAGELFF. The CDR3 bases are TGTGCCAGTAGTATAGCAGCGGGAGCCGGGGAGCTGTTTTTT.